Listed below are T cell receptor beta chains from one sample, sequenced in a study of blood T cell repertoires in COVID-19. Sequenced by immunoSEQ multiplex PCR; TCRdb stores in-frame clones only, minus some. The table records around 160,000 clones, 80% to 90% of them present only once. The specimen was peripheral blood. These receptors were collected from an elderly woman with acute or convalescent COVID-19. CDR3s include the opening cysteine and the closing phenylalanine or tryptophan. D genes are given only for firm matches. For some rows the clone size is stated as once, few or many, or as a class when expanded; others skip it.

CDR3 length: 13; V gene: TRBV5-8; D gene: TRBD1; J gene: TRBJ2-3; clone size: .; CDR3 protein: CASSGQGADTQYF; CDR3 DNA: TGTGCCAGCAGTGGACAGGGGGCAGATACGCAGTATTTT
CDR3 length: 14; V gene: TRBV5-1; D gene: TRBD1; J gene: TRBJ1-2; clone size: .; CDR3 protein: CASSPGQGHYGYTF; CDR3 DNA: TGCGCCAGCAGCCCCGGACAGGGCCACTATGGCTACACCTTC
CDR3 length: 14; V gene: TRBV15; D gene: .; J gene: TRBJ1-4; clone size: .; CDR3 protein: CATSRVTTNEKLFF; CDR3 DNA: TGTGCCACCAGCAGAGTAACTACAAATGAAAAACTGTTTTTT
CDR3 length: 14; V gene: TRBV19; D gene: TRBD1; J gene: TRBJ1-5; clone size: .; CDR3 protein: CASTGGSGNQPQHF; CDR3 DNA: TGTGCCAGCACAGGGGGCTCAGGCAATCAGCCCCAGCATTTT
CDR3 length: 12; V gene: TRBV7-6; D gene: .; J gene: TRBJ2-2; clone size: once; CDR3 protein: CASSLVVGELFF; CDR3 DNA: TGTGCCAGCAGCTTAGTCGTCGGGGAGCTGTTTTTT
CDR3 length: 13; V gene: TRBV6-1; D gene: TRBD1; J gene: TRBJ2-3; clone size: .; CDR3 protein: CASSDSTGNTQYF; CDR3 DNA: TGTGCCAGCAGTGATTCGACAGGGAATACGCAGTATTTT
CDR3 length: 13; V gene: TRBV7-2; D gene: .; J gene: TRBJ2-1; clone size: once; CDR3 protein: CASSLAQGYEQFF; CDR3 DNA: TGTGCCAGCAGCTTAGCGCAGGGTTATGAGCAGTTCTTC
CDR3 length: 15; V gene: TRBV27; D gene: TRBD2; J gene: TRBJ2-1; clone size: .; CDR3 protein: CASSRTSGMYNEQFF; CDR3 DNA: TGTGCCAGCAGCCGGACTAGCGGGATGTACAATGAGCAGTTCTTC
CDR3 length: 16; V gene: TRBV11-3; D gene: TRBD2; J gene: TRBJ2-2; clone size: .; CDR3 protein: CASRLIAGSNTGELFF; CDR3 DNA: TGTGCCAGCAGACTGATAGCGGGATCGAACACCGGGGAGCTGTTTTTT
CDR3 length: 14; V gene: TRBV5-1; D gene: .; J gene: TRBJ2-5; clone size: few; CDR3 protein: CASSLIAQGETQYF; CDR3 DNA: TGCGCCAGCAGCTTAATTGCTCAGGGAGAGACCCAGTACTTC
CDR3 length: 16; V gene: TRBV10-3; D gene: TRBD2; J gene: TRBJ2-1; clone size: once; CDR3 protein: CAIRPVAGGPGDEQFF; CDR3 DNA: TGTGCCATCAGGCCGGTAGCGGGAGGGCCCGGGGATGAGCAGTTCTTC
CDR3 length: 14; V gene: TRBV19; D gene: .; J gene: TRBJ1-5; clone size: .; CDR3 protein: CASSMWQGDQPQHF; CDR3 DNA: TGTGCCAGTAGTATGTGGCAGGGTGATCAGCCCCAGCATTTT
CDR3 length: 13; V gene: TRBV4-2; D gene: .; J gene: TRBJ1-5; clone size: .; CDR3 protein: CASSQDRGQPQHF; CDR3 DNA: TGTGCCAGCAGCCAAGATAGGGGTCAGCCCCAGCATTTT
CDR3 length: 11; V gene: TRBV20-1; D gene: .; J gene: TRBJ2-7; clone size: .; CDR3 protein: CSARMSLEQYF; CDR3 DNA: TGCAGTGCTAGAATGTCTCTCGAGCAGTACTTC
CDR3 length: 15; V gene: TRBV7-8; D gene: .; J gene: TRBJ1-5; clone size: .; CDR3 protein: CASSLYQGGSRPQHF; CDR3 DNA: TGTGCCAGCAGCTTATACCAGGGAGGTTCTCGCCCCCAGCATTTT
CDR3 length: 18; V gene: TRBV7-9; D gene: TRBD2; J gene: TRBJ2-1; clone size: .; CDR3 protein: CASSLFPSGNRQFSEQFF; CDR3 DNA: TGTGCCAGCAGCTTATTCCCTAGCGGGAACCGCCAGTTTTCGGAGCAGTTCTTC
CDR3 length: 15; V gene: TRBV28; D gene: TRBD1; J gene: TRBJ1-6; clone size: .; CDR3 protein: CASRPTGTYNSPLHF; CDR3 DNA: TGTGCCAGCAGGCCGACAGGGACATATAATTCACCCCTCCACTTT
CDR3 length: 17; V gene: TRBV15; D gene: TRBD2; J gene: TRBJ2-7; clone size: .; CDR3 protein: CATSRDKTSGATYEQYF; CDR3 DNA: TGTGCCACCAGCAGAGACAAGACTAGCGGGGCCACCTACGAGCAGTACTTC
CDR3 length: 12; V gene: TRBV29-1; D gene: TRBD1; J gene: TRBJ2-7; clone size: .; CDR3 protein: CSVERGRYEQYF; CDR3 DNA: TGCAGCGTTGAGAGGGGGCGTTACGAGCAGTACTTC
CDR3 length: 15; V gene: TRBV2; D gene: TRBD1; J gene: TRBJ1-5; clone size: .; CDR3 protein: CASREGTGGYQPQHF; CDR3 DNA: TGTGCCAGCAGGGAGGGGACAGGGGGCTATCAGCCCCAGCATTTT
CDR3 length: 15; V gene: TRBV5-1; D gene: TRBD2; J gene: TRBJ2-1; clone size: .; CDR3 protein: CASSTGTSGMGEQFF; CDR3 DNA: TGCGCCAGCAGCACCGGGACTAGCGGGATGGGTGAGCAGTTCTTC
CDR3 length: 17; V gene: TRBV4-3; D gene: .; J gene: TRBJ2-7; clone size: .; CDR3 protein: CASSQEWRASWTYEQYF; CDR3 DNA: TGCGCCAGCAGCCAAGAATGGCGTGCTAGCTGGACCTACGAGCAGTACTTC
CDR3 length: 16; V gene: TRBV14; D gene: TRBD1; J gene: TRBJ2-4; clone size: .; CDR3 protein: CASSQQGARTKNIQYF; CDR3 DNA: TGTGCCAGCAGCCAACAGGGGGCCCGTACCAAAAACATTCAGTACTTC
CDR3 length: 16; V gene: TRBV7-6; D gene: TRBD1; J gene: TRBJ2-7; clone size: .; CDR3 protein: CASSLGGTATSYEQYF; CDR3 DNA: TGTGCCAGCAGCTTAGGGGGGACAGCTACCTCCTACGAGCAGTACTTC
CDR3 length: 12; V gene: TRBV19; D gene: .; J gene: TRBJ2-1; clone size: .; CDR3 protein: CASRRAEGGQFF; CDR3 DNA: TGTGCCAGTCGTAGAGCCGAGGGTGGACAGTTCTTC
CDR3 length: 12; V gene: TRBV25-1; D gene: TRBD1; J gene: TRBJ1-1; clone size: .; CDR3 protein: CASTQQGGRVFF; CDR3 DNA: TGTGCCAGCACCCAACAGGGGGGGCGGGTTTTCTTT
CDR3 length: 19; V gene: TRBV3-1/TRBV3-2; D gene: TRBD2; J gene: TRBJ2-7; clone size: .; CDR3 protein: CASSQDSGLAGGPSYEQYF; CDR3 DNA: TGTGCCAGCAGCCAAGATTCTGGACTAGCGGGGGGGCCTTCCTACGAGCAGTACTTC
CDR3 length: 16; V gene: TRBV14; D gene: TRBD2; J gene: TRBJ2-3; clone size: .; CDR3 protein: CASSLVAGGRTDTQYF; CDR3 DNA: TGTGCCAGCAGCCTAGTAGCGGGAGGGCGGACAGATACGCAGTATTTT
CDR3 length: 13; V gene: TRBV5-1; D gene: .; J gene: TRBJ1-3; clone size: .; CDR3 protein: CASSLTGGNTIYF; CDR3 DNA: TGCGCCAGCAGCTTGACAGGTGGAAACACCATATATTTT
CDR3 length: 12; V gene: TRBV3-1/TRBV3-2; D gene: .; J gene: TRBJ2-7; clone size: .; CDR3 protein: CASSETRGEQYF; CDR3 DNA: TGTGCCAGCAGTGAGACTAGAGGAGAGCAGTACTTC
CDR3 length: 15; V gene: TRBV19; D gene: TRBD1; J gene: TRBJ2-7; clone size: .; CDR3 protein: CASNSPGTAGNEQYF; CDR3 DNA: TGTGCCAGTAATTCACCCGGGACAGCTGGGAACGAGCAGTACTTC
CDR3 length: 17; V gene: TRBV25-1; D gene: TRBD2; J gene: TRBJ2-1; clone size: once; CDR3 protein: CASSILTSGRAYNEQFF; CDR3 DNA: TGTGCCAGCAGCATACTGACTAGCGGGAGGGCCTACAATGAGCAGTTCTTC
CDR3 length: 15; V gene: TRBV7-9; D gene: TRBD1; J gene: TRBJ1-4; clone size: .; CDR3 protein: CASSARDRGGEKLFF; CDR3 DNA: TGTGCCAGCAGCGCCCGGGACAGGGGCGGTGAAAAACTGTTTTTT
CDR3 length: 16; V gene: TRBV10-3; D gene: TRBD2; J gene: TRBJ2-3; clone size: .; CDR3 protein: CAAKSRAGEITDTQYF; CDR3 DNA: TGTGCCGCCAAGAGCCGAGCGGGGGAGATCACAGATACGCAGTATTTT
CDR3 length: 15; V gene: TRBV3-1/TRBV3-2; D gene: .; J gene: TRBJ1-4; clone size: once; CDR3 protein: CASSRPARGFEKLFF; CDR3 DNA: TGTGCCAGCAGCCGCCCCGCCAGGGGCTTTGAAAAACTGTTTTTT
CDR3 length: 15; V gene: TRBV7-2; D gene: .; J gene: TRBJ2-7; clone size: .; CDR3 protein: CASSLNREVTYEQYF; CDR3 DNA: TGTGCCAGCAGCTTAAACAGGGAAGTAACATACGAGCAGTACTTC
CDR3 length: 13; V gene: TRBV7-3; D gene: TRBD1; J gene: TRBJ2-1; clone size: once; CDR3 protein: CASSTDRAREQFF; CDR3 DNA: TGTGCCAGCAGCACGGACAGGGCGCGTGAGCAGTTCTTC
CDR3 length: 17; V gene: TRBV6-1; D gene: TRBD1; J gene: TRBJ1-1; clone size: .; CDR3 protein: CASSELGTAKVNTEAFF; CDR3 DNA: TGTGCCAGCAGTGAATTAGGGACAGCGAAGGTGAACACTGAAGCTTTCTTT
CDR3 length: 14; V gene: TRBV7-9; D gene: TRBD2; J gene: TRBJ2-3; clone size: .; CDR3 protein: CASSLRLAPDTQYF; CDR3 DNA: TGTGCCAGCAGCCTCCGACTAGCACCAGATACGCAGTATTTT
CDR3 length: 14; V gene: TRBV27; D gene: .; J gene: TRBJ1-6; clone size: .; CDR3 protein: CASSLRPGWSPLHF; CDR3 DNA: TGTGCCAGCAGTTTAAGGCCAGGGTGGTCACCCCTCCACTTT
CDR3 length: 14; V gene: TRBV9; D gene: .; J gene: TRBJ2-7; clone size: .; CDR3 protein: CASSVVAAGGEQYF; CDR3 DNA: TGTGCCAGCAGCGTAGTAGCGGCAGGCGGGGAGCAGTACTTC
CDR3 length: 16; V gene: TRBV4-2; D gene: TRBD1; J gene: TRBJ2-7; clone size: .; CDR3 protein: CASSQPAGTGSYEQYF; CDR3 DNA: TGTGCCAGCAGCCAACCCGCCGGGACAGGGTCCTACGAGCAGTACTTC
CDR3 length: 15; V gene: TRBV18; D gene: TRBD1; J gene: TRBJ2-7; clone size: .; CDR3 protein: CASSPRTGSSYEQYF; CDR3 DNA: TGTGCCAGCTCACCAAGGACAGGGAGCTCCTACGAGCAGTACTTC
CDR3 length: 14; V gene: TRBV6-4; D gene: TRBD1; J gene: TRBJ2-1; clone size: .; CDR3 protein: CASSRDRINNEQFF; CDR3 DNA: TGTGCCAGCAGCCGGGACAGGATAAACAATGAGCAGTTCTTC
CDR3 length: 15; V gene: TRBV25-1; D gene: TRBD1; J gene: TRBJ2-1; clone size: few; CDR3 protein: CASSGTWTGWDEQFF; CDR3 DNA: TGTGCCAGCAGTGGGACCTGGACAGGATGGGATGAGCAGTTCTTC
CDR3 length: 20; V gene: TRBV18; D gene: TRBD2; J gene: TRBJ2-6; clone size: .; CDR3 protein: CASSPPRLAGGSTGANVLTF; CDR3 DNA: TGTGCCAGCTCACCTCCCCGACTAGCGGGAGGCTCCACTGGGGCCAACGTCCTGACTTTC
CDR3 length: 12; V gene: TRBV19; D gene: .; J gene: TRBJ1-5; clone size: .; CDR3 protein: CASSIVEWPQHF; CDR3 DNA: TGTGCCAGTAGTATAGTAGAGTGGCCCCAGCATTTT
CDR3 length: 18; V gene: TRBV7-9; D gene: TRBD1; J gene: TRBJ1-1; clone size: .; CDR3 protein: CASSPPGQGVQANTEAFF; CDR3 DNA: TGTGCCAGCAGCCCTCCGGGACAGGGGGTGCAGGCGAACACTGAAGCTTTCTTT
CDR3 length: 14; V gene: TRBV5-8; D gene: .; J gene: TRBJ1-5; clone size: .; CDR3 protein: CASSLVWQNQPQHF; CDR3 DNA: TGTGCCAGCAGCTTGGTTTGGCAGAATCAGCCCCAGCATTTT
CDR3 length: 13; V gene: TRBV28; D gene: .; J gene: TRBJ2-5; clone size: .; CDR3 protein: CASTRWGDTTQYF; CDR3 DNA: TGTGCCAGCACCCGGTGGGGGGATACGACCCAGTACTTC